Listed below are T cell receptor beta chains from one sample, sequenced in a study of blood T cells in healthy people across ages. TCRdb re-derived calls from the 5' RACE reads in MiXCR, one entry per CDR3 protein. The table has about 1.8 million distinct CDR3 sequences, just under 50% seen once; the top ten hold approximately 2%. The sequenced sample was blood. These receptors all stem from a woman aged 40 to 50 in good health. Each CDR3 is given with its conserved first and last residue.

TRBV20-1	TRBJ2-3	CSAGRPGGRRTDTQYF
TRBV12-3/TRBV12-4	TRBJ2-5	CASSFGTSYFETQYF
TRBV27	TRBJ2-5	CASRSPGTEETQYF
TRBV6-5	TRBJ1-2	CASSYNGQGSGYTF
TRBV7-9	TRBJ1-5	CASSFDSLHQPQHF
TRBV5-6	TRBJ1-4	CASRGRGDGGKLFF
TRBV7-2	TRBJ1-1	CASSSQTGLGTEAFF
TRBV9	TRBJ1-4	CASSVAPDEKLFF
TRBV11-2	TRBJ2-5	CASSLWGSHETQYF
TRBV5-6	TRBJ2-7	CARSLEVISYEQYF
TRBV7-8	TRBJ2-7	CASSFSPGQGYEQYF